The clone carrying this T cell receptor beta chain was observed many times. This specimen comes from a study of T-cell reconstitution after alpha-beta-depleted transplantation in children. Looked up from germline, CDR1 is SQVTM and CDR2 is ANQGSEA. The V and J ends lost 0 bases and 5 bases respectively, with 26 bases between them. This CDR3 comprises 19 residues. TCRbeta library construction was performed incorporating unique molecular identifiers. TCRdb re-called the PCR reads through MiXCR, storing one row per CDR3 protein. The data hold roughly 610,000 distinct CDR3 sequences, with roughly a tenth observed a single time.

This receptor was taken from a human donor who donated a stem cell graft to a child with acute myeloid leukemia. The sample in question was PBMCs from the stem cell graft donor, obtained from the stem cell graft. The rearrangement uses TRBV29-1 and TRBJ2-1; D may be TRBD2 (7 bases). CDR3 sequence reads: CSVEEYLGGTSGTNNEQFF. CDR3 DNA sequence: TGCAGCGTTGAAGAGTATCTAGGGGGGACAAGCGGGACCAACAATGAGCAGTTCTTC.